The clone carrying this TCR beta chain was detected ten times or more. Its target is unknown. As originally analysed: A classifier for distant metastasis in papillary thyroid cancer was constructed using CDR3 differences observed across clinicopathological groups. TCRdb re-called the PCR reads with MiXCR. TCRdb assigned the V and J calls; the authors' analysis was not used. This sample carries 40,000 or so clones, less than 20% of them seen once, and the ten largest clones take 9.9%. This sample was taken from a study of metastatic and nonmetastatic thyroid tumors. Across the whole study: Comparative analysis of repertoires was undertaken across blood and tumor or nodule tissue obtained from malignant and benign thyroid patients.

Study-level findings and limits: Malignant thyroid tumors reportedly exceeded benign nodules significantly in TCR beta diversity, with the difference appearing in blood and tumor.

Before thyroid surgery, none of the patients had received any treatment. This CDR3 has 19 residues. V shed 4 bases and J 1 base; nucleotides not matched to a gene: 16. The germline gives CDR1 SGHNT, CDR2 YENEEA. The TCR originated in a female donor with papillary thyroid cancer or a benign thyroid nodule (not recorded which). Some clones in this sample may be carry-over from other donors' samples. Material for sequencing was tumor tissue. The chain combines TRBV11-3 with TRBJ2-4, with TRBD1 matching 7 bases. The CDR3, as DNA: TGTGCCAGCAGCTCGGGCCTTCCACAGGGGTTTGGGGCCAAAAACATTCAGTACTTC. Translating gives CASSSGLPQGFGAKNIQYF.